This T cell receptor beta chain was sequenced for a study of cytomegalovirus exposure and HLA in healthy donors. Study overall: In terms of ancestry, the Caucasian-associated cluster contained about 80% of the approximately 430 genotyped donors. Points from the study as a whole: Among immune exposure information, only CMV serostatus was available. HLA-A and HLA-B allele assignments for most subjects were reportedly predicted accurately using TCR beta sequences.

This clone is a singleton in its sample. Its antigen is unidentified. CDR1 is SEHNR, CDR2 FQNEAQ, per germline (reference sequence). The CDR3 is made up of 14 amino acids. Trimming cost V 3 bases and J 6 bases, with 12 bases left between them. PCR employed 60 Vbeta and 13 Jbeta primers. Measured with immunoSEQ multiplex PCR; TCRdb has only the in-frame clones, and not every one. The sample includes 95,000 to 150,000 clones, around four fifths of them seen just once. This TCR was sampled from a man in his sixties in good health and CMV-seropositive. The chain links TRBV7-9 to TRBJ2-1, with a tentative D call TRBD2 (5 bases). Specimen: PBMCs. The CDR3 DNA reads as TGTGCCAGCAGCTTCCCCGGGGTACCCAATGAGCAGTTCTTC. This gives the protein CASSFPGVPNEQFF. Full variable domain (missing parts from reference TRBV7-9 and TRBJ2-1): DTGVSQNPRHKITKRGQNVTFRCDPISEHNRLYWYRQTLGQGPEFLTYFQNEAQLEKSRLLSDRFSAERPKGSFSTLEIQRTEQGDSAMYLCASSFPGVPNEQFFGPGTRLTVL.